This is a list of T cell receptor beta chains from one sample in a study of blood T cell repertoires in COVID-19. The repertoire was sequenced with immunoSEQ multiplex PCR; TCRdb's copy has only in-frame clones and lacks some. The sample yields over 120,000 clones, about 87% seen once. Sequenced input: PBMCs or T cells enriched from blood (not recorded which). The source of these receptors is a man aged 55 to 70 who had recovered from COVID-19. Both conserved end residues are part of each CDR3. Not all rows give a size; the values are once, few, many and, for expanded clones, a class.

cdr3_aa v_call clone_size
CASSLGQGIRGTEAFF TRBV7-8 once
CASSDQNNSPLHF TRBV10-1 NA
CASSVGVQGESPLHF TRBV9 NA
CASSRVPPLHF TRBV6-5 NA
CASSFRAKNIQYF TRBV14 NA
CAITSPGESYNEQFF TRBV28 NA
CASKRLEEQYF TRBV6-5 NA
CASSISGANEQFF TRBV19 NA
CASSQELAGDSYEQYF TRBV4-1 once
CASSAAGGSYNEQFF TRBV5-1 NA
CSVGMGQYNQPQHF TRBV29-1 NA
CASSPWTGRISGANVLTF TRBV9 once
CASSPLQGNSPLHF TRBV5-6 NA